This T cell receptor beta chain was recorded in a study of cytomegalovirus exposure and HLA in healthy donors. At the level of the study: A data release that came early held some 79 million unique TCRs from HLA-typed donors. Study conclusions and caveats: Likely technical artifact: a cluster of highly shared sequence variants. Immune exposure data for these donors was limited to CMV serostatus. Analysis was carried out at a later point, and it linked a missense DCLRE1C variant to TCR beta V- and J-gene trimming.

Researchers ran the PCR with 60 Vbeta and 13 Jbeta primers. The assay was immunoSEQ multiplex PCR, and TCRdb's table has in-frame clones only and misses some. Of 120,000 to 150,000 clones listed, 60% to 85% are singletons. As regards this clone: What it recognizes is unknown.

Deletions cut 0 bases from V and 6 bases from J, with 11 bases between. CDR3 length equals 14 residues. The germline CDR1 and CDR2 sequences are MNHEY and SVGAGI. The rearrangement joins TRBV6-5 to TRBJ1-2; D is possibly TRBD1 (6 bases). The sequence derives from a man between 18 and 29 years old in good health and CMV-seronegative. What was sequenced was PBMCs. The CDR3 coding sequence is TGTGCCAGCAGTTACTCGAGGGGGGGGAATGGCTACACCTTC. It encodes CASSYSRGGNGYTF.